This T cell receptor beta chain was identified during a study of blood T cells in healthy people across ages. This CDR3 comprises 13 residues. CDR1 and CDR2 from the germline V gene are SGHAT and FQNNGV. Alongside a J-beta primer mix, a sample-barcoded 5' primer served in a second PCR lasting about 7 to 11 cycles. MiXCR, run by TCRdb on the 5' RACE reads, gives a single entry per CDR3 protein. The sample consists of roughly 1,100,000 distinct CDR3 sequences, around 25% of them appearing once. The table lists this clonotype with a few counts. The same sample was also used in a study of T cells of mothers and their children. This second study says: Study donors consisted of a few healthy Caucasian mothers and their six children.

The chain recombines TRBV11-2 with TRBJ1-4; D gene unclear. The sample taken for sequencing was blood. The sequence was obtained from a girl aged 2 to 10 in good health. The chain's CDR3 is CASGRGANEKLFF. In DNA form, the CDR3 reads TGTGCAAGCGGGCGGGGAGCAAATGAAAAACTGTTTTTT.